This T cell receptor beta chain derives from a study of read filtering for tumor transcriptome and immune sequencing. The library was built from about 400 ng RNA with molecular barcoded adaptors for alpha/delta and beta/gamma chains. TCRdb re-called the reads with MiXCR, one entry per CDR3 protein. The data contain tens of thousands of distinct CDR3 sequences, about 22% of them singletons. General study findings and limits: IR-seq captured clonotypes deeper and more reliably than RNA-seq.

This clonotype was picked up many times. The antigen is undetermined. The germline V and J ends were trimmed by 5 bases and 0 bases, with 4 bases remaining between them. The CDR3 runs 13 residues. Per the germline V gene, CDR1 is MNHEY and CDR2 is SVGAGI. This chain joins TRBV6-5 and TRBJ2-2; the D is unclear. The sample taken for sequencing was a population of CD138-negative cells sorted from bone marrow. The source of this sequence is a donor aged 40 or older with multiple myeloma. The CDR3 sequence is CASSRSNTGELFF. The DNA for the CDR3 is TGTGCCAGCAGTAGGTCGAACACCGGGGAGCTGTTTTTT.